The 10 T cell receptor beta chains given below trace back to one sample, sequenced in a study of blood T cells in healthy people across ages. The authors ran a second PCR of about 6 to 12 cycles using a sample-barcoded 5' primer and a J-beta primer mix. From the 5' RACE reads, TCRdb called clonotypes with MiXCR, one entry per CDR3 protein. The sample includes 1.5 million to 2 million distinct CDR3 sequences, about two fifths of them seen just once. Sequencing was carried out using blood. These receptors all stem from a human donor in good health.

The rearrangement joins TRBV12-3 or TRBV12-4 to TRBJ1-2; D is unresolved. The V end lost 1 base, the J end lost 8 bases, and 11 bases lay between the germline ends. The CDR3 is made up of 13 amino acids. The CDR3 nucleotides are TGTGCCAGCAGTTTAGGGCAGCCGGAGGGCTACACCTTC. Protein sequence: CASSLGQPEGYTF.

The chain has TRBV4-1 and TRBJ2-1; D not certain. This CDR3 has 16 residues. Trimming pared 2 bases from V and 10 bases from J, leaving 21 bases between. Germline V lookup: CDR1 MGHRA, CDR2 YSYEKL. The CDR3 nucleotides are TGCGCCAGCAGCCAAAGCGCCCCCCTCCGTAAGGTAGAGCAGTTCTTC. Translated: CASSQSAPLRKVEQFF.

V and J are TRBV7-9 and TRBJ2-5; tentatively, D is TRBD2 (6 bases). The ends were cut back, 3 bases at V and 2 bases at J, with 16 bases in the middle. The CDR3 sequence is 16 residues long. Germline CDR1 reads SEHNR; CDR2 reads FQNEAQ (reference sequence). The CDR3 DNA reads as TGTGCCAGCAGCTTCCCAGGGACTCCGATACAAGAGACCCAGTACTTC. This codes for CASSFPGTPIQETQYF.

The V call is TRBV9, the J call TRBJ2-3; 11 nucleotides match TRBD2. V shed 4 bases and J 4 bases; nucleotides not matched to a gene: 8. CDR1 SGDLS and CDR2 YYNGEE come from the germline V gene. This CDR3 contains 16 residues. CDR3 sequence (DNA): TGTGCCAGCAGCTTGTCTAGCGGGGGGATCGCAGATACGCAGTATTTT. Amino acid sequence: CASSLSSGGIADTQYF.

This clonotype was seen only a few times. This CDR3 is CASSQDGTGGGYEQYF. CDR3 bases: TGCGCCAGCAGCCAAGACGGGACAGGGGGCGGCTACGAGCAGTACTTC. The chain uses TRBV4-3 and TRBJ2-1; 12 bases agree with TRBD1. The J call may be wrong; the DNA end is better matched by TRBJ2-7. The germline V gene has CDR1 LGHNA and CDR2 YSLEER. This CDR3 is built from 16 residues.

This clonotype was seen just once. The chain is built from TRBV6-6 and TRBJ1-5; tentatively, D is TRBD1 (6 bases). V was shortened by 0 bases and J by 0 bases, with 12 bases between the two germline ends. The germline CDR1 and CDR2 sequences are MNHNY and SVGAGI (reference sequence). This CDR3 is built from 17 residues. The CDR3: CASSYSGGDLSNQPQHF. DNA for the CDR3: TGTGCCAGCAGTTACTCAGGGGGGGACCTTAGCAATCAGCCCCAGCATTTT.

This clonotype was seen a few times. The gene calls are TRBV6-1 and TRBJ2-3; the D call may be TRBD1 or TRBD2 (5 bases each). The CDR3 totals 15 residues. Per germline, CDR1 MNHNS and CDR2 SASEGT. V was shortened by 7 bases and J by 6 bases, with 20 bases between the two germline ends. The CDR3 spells CASNRDGQPSDTQYF. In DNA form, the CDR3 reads TGTGCCAGCAACCGGGACGGCCAGCCCTCCGATACGCAGTATTTT.

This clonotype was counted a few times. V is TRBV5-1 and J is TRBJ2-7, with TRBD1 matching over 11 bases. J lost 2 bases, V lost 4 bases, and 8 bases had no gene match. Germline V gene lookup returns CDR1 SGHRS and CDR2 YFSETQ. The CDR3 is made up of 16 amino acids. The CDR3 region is CASSAAGTGGTYEQYF. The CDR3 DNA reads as TGCGCCAGCAGCGCCGCTGGGACAGGGGGTACCTACGAGCAGTACTTC.

The CDR3 DNA reads as TGTGCCACCAGCAGAGATATGGGGGCCAAAAACATTCAGTACTTC. It encodes CATSRDMGAKNIQYF. V and J are TRBV15 and TRBJ2-4; no reliable D call. CDR1 is LNHNV, CDR2 YYDKDF, per germline (reference sequence). The CDR3 totals 15 residues. Trimming pared 0 bases from V and 1 base from J, leaving 7 bases between.

Here the CDR3 DNA reads TGTGCCAGCAGTTTTGGCCACTCCAATGAGCAGTTCTTC. Translation gives CASSFGHSNEQFF. The chain uses TRBV12-3 or TRBV12-4 and TRBJ2-1; D remains ambiguous. V was trimmed by 3 bases and J by 6 bases, leaving 9 bases between them. The CDR3 sequence is 13 residues long.